Following are 9 T cell receptor beta chains from one sample sequenced in a study of T cell responses to AZD1222 COVID-19 vaccine. Sequenced by immunoSEQ multiplex PCR; TCRdb stores in-frame clones only, minus some. Here the sample spans roughly 120,000 clones, 92% being singletons. Sequencing used peripheral blood, obtained 28 days after the second AZD1222 dose. These receptors came from an adult who received the AZD1222 COVID-19 vaccine.

The chain is built from TRBV5-1 and TRBJ2-5; 7 nucleotides match TRBD1. This CDR3 is built from 15 residues. Unmatched junction bases numbered 4, after V lost 0 bases and J lost 2 bases. CDR1 is SGHRS, CDR2 YFSETQ, per germline. The CDR3 protein is CASSLVWTGQETQYF. In DNA form, the CDR3 reads TGCGCCAGCAGCTTGGTCTGGACAGGACAAGAGACCCAGTACTTC.

V gene TRBV6-6 combines with J gene TRBJ1-5, with unresolved D. Trimming took 5 bases from V and 0 from J, leaving 8 bases between them. The CDR3 is 14 amino acids. Germline V gene sequence: CDR1 MNHNY, CDR2 SVGAGI (reference sequence). This CDR3 is CASSDIYSNQPQHF. The CDR3 coding sequence is TGTGCCAGCAGTGACATCTATAGCAATCAGCCCCAGCATTTT.

This sequence joins TRBV27 and TRBJ1-6; no clear D. V lost 6 bases and J lost 5, with 17 bases in between. The CDR3 length is 16 residues. CDR1 and CDR2 from the germline V gene are MNHEY and SMNVEV (reference sequence). The CDR3 DNA reads as TGTGCCAGCAGCCCAACAGTTACGGCGAATAATTCACCCCTCCACTTT. This sequence encodes CASSPTVTANNSPLHF.

V is TRBV24-1 and J is TRBJ1-2, with 8 bases lining up with TRBD1. The germline V gene has CDR1 KGHDR and CDR2 SFDVKD. Unmatched junction bases numbered 7, after V lost 7 bases and J lost 4 bases. The CDR3 is made up of 14 amino acids. In DNA form, the CDR3 reads TGTGCCACCAGCCCTTGGGACAGGATCTATGGCTACACCTTC. The encoded protein is CATSPWDRIYGYTF.

The V call is TRBV28, the J call TRBJ2-3; possible D gene TRBD2, 7 bases. The V gene's germline CDR1 is MDHEN and CDR2 SYDVKM. The CDR3 runs to 16 residues. With 3 bases removed from V and 6 bases from J, the gap between germline ends came to 19 bases. The CDR3 here is CASSFLGGGALDTQYF. The CDR3 DNA sequence: TGTGCCAGCAGTTTTTTGGGAGGGGGGGCTTTGGATACGCAGTATTTT.

The gene calls are TRBV27 and TRBJ2-6; no clear D. The CDR3 has 14 amino acids. The germline CDR1 and CDR2 sequences are MNHEY and SMNVEV (reference sequence). With 4 bases removed from V and 0 bases from J, the gap between germline ends came to 4 bases. The CDR3 bases are TGTGCCAGCAGTTCGGTCTCTGGGGCCAACGTCCTGACTTTC. Translating gives CASSSVSGANVLTF.

This chain joins TRBV12-3 or TRBV12-4 and TRBJ1-2, with 9 bases aligning to TRBD1. V shed 7 bases, J shed 3 bases, and the junction held 3 bases outside the gene matches. The CDR3 has 13 amino acids. The CDR3 protein is CASTTGGHYGYTF. The CDR3 bases are TGTGCCAGCACCACAGGGGGCCACTATGGCTACACCTTC.

Notes on this clone: Mismatch with germline at one junction end may stem from a read error. For the CDR3, the DNA is TGTGCCAGTAGTGTAGACAGAGTCGATGGCTACACCTTC. It codes for CASSVDRVDGYTF. V is TRBV19 and J is TRBJ1-2; D possibly corresponds to TRBD1 (5 bases). The V gene's germline CDR1 is LNHDA and CDR2 SQIVND (reference sequence). The CDR3 totals 13 residues.

The chain links TRBV6-1 to TRBJ2-7, with 7 positions matching TRBD2. The length of the CDR3 is 16 residues. Per the germline V gene, CDR1 is MNHNS and CDR2 is SASEGT. Unmatched junction bases numbered 8, after V lost 2 bases and J lost 1 base. CDR3 protein: CASSEYRLAVSYEQYF. The CDR3 DNA is TGTGCCAGCAGTGAATATAGGCTAGCGGTTTCCTACGAGCAGTACTTC.